Listed below are T cell receptor beta chains from one sample, sequenced in a study of shared clonotypes between healthy human individuals. Repertoires were generated with immunoSEQ multiplex PCR, while TCRdb's copy carries only in-frame clones and drops some. The sample includes approximately 700,000 clones, 73% of them seen just once. Specimen: memory CD4+ T cells sorted from blood. The receptors were sampled from a woman aged 30 to 39 in good health. Each CDR3 is given with its conserved first and last residue. The D gene is left open where the match is weak. The size of a clone is reported for some rows only, either as once, few or many, or as a class for expanded clones.

TRBJ2-7,TRBV28,-,-,TGTGCCAGCCGTTGGACTAAGGGGTCCTACGAGCAGTACTTC,CASRWTKGSYEQYF
TRBJ2-1,TRBV7-3,TRBD2,-,TGTGCCAGCAGCCCTAAGCGGGAGTCGTTTCATGAGCAGTTCTTC,CASSPKRESFHEQFF
TRBJ2-1,TRBV18,-,-,TGTGCCAGCTCACCACCGAGACAGACTTACAATGAGCAGTTCTTC,CASSPPRQTYNEQFF
TRBJ1-5,TRBV19,TRBD1,-,TGTGCCAGTAGTCCCTGGGACAGGGGGCCTGTTACGAGCAATCAGCCCCAGCATTTT,CASSPWDRGPVTSNQPQHF
TRBJ2-7,TRBV7-9,-,-,TGTGCCAGCAGCGTCGTACAGGGGAGGGACTCCTACGAGCAGTACTTC,CASSVVQGRDSYEQYF
TRBJ2-5,TRBV7-2,-,once,TGTGCCAGCAGCTCGCTTTCCATACAAGAGACCCAGTACTTC,CASSSLSIQETQYF
TRBJ2-3,TRBV28,-,-,TGTGCCAGCAGTAAGGGGGATAGGCCAGATACGCAGTATTTT,CASSKGDRPDTQYF
TRBJ2-1,TRBV5-4,-,-,TGTGCCAGCAGCTCGAGCGGGCGGAGCTCCTACAATGAGCAGTTCTTC,CASSSSGRSSYNEQFF
TRBJ1-2,TRBV28,TRBD1,-,TGTGCCAGCAGAAGGACAGGGTATAACTATGGCTACACCTTC,CASRRTGYNYGYTF
TRBJ2-1,TRBV7-2,TRBD2,-,TGTGCCAGCAGCCCGGGACTAGCGGGAGGGCCACTATTCGATGAGCAGTTCTTC,CASSPGLAGGPLFDEQFF